This T cell receptor (beta chain) was sequenced in a study of T-cell reconstitution after alpha-beta-depleted transplantation in children. It was with unique molecular identifiers that the TCRbeta library was prepared. Each CDR3 protein is one row after TCRdb ran MiXCR on the PCR reads. This sample carries hundreds of thousands of distinct CDR3 sequences, about 11% of them seen once, and the ten largest clones take around 4%. The CDR3 has 16 amino acids. Looked up from germline, CDR1 is DFQATT and CDR2 is SNEGSKA (reference sequence). Points on this clonotype: Compared with germline, one end of the junction differs, possibly owing to a read error.

The TCR was taken from a human donor who donated a stem cell graft to a child with acute myeloid leukemia. Sequences were derived from PBMCs from the stem cell graft donor, sampled from the stem cell graft. This chain connects TRBV20-1 to TRBJ2-1; TRBD2 matches at 12 bases. The CDR3 sequence: CCARDPLAGGPNEQFF. CDR3 DNA: TGCTGTGCTAGAGACCCGCTAGCGGGAGGGCCGAATGAGCAGTTCTTC.